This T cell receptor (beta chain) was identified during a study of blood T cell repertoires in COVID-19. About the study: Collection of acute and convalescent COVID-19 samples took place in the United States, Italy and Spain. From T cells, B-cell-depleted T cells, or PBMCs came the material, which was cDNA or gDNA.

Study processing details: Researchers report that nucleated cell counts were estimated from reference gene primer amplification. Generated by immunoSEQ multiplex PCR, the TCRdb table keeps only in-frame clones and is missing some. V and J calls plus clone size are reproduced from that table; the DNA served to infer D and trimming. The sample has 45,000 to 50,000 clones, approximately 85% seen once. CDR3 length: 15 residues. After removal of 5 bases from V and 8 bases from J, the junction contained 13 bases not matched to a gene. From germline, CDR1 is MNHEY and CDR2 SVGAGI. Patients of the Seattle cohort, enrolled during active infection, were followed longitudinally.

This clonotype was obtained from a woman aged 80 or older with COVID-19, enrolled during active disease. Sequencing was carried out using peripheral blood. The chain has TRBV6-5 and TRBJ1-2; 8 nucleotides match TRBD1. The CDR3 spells CASSNRDRKVWGYTF. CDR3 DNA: TGTGCCAGCAGTAACCGGGACAGGAAGGTTTGGGGCTACACCTTC.